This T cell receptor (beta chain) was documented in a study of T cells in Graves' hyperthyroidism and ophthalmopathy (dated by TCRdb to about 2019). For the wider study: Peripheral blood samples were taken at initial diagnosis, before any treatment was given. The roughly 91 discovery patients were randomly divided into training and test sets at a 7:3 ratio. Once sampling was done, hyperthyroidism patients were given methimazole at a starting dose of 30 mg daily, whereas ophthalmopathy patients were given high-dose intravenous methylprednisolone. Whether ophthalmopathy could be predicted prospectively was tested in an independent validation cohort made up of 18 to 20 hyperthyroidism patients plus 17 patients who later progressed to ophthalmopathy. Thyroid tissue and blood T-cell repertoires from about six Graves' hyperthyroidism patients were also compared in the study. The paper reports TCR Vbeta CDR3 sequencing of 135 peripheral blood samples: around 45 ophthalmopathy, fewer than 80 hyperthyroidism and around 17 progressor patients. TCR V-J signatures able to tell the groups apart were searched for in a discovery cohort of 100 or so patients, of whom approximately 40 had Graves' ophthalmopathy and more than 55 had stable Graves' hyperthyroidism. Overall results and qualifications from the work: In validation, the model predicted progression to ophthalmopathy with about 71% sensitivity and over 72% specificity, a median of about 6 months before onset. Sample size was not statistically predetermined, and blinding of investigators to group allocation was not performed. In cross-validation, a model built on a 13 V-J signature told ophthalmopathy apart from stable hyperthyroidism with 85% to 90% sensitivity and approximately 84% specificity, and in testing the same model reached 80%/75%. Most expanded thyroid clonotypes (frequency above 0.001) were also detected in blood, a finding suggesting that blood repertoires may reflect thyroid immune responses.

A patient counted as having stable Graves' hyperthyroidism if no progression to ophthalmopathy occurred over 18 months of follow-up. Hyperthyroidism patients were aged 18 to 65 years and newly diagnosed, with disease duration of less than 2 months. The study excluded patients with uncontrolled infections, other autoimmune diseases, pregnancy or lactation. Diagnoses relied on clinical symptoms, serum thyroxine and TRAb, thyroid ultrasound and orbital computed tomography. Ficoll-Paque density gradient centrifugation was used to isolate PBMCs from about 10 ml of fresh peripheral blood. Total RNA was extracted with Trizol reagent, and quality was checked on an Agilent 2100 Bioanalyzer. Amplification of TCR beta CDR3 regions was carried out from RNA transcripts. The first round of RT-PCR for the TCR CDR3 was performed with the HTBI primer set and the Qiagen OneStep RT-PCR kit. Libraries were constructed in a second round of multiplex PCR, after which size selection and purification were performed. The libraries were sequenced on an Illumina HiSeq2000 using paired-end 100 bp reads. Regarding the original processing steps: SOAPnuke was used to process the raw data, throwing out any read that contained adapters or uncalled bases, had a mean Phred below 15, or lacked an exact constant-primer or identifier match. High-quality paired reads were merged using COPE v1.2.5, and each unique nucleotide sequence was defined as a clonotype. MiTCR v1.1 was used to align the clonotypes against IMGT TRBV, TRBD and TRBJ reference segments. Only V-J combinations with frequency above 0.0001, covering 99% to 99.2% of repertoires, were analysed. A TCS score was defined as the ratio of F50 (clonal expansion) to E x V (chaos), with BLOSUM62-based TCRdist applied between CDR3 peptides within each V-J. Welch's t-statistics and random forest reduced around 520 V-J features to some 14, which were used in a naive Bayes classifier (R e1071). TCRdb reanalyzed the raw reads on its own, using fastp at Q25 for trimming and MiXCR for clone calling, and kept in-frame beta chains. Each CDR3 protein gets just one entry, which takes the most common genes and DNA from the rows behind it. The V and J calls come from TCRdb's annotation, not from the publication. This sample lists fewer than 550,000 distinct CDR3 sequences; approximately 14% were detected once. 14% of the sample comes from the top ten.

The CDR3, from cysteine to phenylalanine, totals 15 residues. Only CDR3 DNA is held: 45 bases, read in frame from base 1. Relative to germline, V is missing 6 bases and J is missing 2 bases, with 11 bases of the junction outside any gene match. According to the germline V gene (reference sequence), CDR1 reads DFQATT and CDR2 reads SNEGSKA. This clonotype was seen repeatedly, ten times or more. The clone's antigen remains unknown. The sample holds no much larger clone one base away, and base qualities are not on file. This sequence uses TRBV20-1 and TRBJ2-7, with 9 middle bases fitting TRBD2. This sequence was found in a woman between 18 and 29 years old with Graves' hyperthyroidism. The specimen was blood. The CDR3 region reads CSATGGGLAPYEQYF. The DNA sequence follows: TGCAGTGCAACCGGGGGGGGACTAGCCCCCTACGAGCAGTACTTC.